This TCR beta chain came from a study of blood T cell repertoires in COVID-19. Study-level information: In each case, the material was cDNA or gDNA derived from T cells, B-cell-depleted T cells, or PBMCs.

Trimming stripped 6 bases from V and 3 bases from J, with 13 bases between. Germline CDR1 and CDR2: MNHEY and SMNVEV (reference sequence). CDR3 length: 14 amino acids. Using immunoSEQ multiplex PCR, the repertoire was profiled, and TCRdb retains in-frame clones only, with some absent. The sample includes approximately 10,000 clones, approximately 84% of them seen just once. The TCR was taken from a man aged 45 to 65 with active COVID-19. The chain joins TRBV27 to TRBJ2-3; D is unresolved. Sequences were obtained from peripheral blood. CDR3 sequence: CASRRLRRTDTQYF. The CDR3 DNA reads TGTGCCAGCAGACGCCTACGCCGTACAGATACGCAGTATTTT.